This T cell receptor (beta chain) was found in a study of blood T cell repertoires in COVID-19. In the source study's methods: Amplification of reference gene primers provided the estimated nucleated cell counts. Sequencing used immunoSEQ multiplex PCR; TCRdb keeps in-frame clones, though not all of them. The V and J calls and clone size come from that table; D and trimming were worked out from the DNA. The sample includes 84,000 or so clones, over 80% of them seen just once. This TCR derives from a man aged 80 or over with active or convalescent COVID-19. The sample comprised peripheral blood.

CDR3 nucleotide sequence: TGTGCCAGCAGCGCCCCCCTTGGGGAGGATGAAAAACTGTTTTTT. Its translation is CASSAPLGEDEKLFF. This rearrangement joins TRBV25-1 to TRBJ1-4, with unresolved D. Trimming removed 6 bases from V and 6 bases from J, with 17 bases in between. Per germline, CDR1 MGHDK and CDR2 SYGVNS. This CDR3 is built from 15 residues.